This T cell receptor (beta chain) derives from a study of regulatory dendritic cells for organ transplantation. Trimming removed 0 bases from V and 3 bases from J, with 10 bases in between. Germline V gene sequence: CDR1 SGHRS, CDR2 YFSETQ. This CDR3 is built from 15 residues. Only in-frame clones appear in the TCRdb table, and some are missing; sequencing was by immunoSEQ multiplex PCR. The repertoire holds approximately 29,000 clones, with roughly 85% as singletons. What was sequenced was naive CD4+ T cells from blood. Subset defined: CD45RA+ naive T cells. The J gene is TRBJ2-4, the V gene TRBV5-1; tentatively, D is TRBD1 (5 bases). The sequence was obtained from a human donor in good health. CDR3 amino acids: CASSLATGVKNIQYF. CDR3 nucleotides: TGCGCCAGCAGCTTGGCTACAGGAGTCAAAAACATTCAGTACTTC.